Included here is one T cell receptor (beta chain) sequence, with context. This sample is part of a study of blood T cell repertoires in COVID-19. Study-level information: Sites in the United States, Italy and Spain provided acute and convalescent COVID-19 samples.

TCRdb's copy holds only in-frame clones and misses some; the assay was immunoSEQ multiplex PCR. The sample yields about 240,000 clones, around four fifths seen once. The CDR3 is 14 residues long. V was pared by 3 bases and J by 1 base, with 3 bases of the junction left unmatched. Per germline, CDR1 SGDLS and CDR2 YYNGEE. Sequenced sample: peripheral blood. The rearrangement uses TRBV9 and TRBJ1-1; 7 bases match TRBD1. The receptor's source is a woman aged 55-75 years with active or convalescent COVID-19. CDR3 residues: CASSEGTENTEAFF. In DNA form, the CDR3 reads TGTGCCAGCAGCGAGGGGACAGAGAACACTGAAGCTTTCTTT.